This note documents a single T cell receptor (beta chain) sequence. The source of the sample is a study of blood T cell repertoires in COVID-19. This CDR3 spans 16 amino acids. V was clipped by 0 bases and J by 7 bases; unmatched bases: 6. Germline V gene sequence: CDR1 WSHSY, CDR2 SAAADI. Sequenced by immunoSEQ multiplex PCR; TCRdb stores in-frame clones only, minus some. The repertoire consists of fewer than 200,000 clones, with approximately 85% occurring once and the leading ten covering 0.95% to 1.5%. The sequenced material came from peripheral blood. The clonotype comes from a man aged 60 to 69 who had recovered from COVID-19. The V call is TRBV10-2, the J call TRBJ1-4; 9 bases match TRBD1. The CDR3 bases are TGCGCCAGCAGTGAGTCACCGGGACAGGGTGGTGAAAAACTGTTTTTT. This sequence encodes CASSESPGQGGEKLFF.